This T cell receptor beta chain was recorded in a study of patients and donors after allogeneic stem cell transplantation (dated by TCRdb to 2020 to 2021). Concerning this clonotype: Its antigen remains undetermined. There are no base qualities to consult, and no much larger clone falls within one base.

To prepare the library, RT-PCR was applied. These reads were obtained on a NextSeq 550. TCRdb ran its own pipeline on the public reads, namely fastp trimming at Q25 and MiXCR clone calling, and kept in-frame beta chains. Every CDR3 protein is listed once, alongside the most common genes and DNA of its rows. The sample yields about 150,000 distinct CDR3 sequences; over 35% were counted once. In total, the top ten clones hold 40% to 55% of the sample. Germline trimming: 8 bases from V, 2 bases from J; junction bases outside gene matches: 5. CDR1 is given as DFQATT and CDR2 as SNEGSKA, both from the germline V gene (reference sequence). The CDR3 numbers 14 residues from cysteine through phenylalanine. Only the CDR3 DNA is retained, 42 bases long and in frame from the first base.

The sample consisted of blood, either unsorted or a sorted T cell fraction (not recorded which). The TCR sequence derives from a human donor who was either an allogeneic HSCT recipient or a stem cell or donor lymphocyte infusion donor (not recorded which). It is not recorded whose cells these are; they may come from a transplant donor. Recombination connected TRBV20-1 to TRBJ2-6, with TRBD2 matching 8 junction bases. Here is the DNA: TGCAGTCCCAATAGCGGGGCTGGGGCCAACGTCCTGACTTTC. Its coded protein is CSPNSGAGANVLTF.